The sequence of this T cell receptor beta chain was determined in a study of patients and donors after allogeneic stem cell transplantation. Each CDR3 protein is one row after TCRdb ran MiXCR on the RT-PCR reads. The sample lists roughly 880,000 distinct CDR3 sequences, about a sixth occurring once. The germline gives CDR1 DFQATT, CDR2 SNEGSKA (reference sequence). V lost 4 bases, J lost 2 bases, and 21 bases lay in between. The CDR3 spans 17 residues. Sequencing input: blood, either unsorted or a sorted T cell fraction (not recorded which). The sequence was obtained from a human donor who was either an allogeneic HSCT recipient or a stem cell or donor lymphocyte infusion donor (not recorded which). It is not recorded whose cells these are; they may come from a transplant donor. This sequence joins TRBV20-1 and TRBJ2-1, with D maybe TRBD1 (5 bases). The CDR3 loop reads CSANPNPGRGPYNEQFF. In nucleotides, the CDR3 is TGCAGTGCTAACCCGAACCCCGGTAGGGGCCCCTACAATGAGCAGTTCTTC.